Below are 24 T cell receptor beta chains sequenced from a single sample in a study of shared clonotypes between healthy human individuals. Generated by immunoSEQ multiplex PCR, the TCRdb table keeps only in-frame clones and is missing some. Here the sample spans about 1.5 million clones, about 96% being singletons. Sequenced input: naive CD4+ T cells sorted from blood. The subset was: CD45RA+ positively selected. These receptors all come from a man younger than 45 in good health.

The chain has TRBV10-3 and TRBJ2-5; a weak D match, TRBD1 (7 bases). The V end lost 10 bases, the J end lost 5 bases, and 17 bases lay between the germline ends. The CDR3 contains 13 residues. Germline V gene sequence: CDR1 ENHRY, CDR2 SYGVKD. The CDR3 is CATGGRGGETQYF. The DNA for the CDR3 is TGTGCCACAGGGGGGAGAGGCGGCGAGACCCAGTACTTC.

V usage is TRBV28 and J usage is TRBJ2-2, with D hard to call. Deletions cut 6 bases from V and 0 bases from J, with 5 bases between. The CDR3 contains 13 residues. Germline assignment: CDR1 MDHEN and CDR2 SYDVKM. CDR3 coding DNA: TGTGCCAGCAGACCCCCGAACACCGGGGAGCTGTTTTTT. It is translated as CASRPPNTGELFF.

The rearrangement joins TRBV7-8 to TRBJ1-4; 7 nucleotides line up with TRBD1. The CDR3 covers 14 residues. Germline lookup yields CDR1 SGHVS and CDR2 FQNEAQ. The ends lost 5 bases at V and 8 bases at J; junction bases unmatched: 8. CDR3 nucleotides: TGTGCCAGCAGCGCTTTACAGGGGATCGAAAAACTGTTTTTT. As protein: CASSALQGIEKLFF.

The J gene is TRBJ2-7, the V gene TRBV18; D call uncertain. V was pared by 8 bases and J by 3 bases, with 20 bases between. The V gene's germline CDR1 is KGHSH and CDR2 LQKENI. This CDR3 contains 15 residues. Here the CDR3 reads CASNSIVGNFYEQYF. CDR3 DNA: TGTGCCAGCAACTCGATAGTTGGGAATTTCTACGAGCAGTACTTC.

Only a few counts were recorded for this clone. The gene calls are TRBV20-1 and TRBJ1-2; D gene ambiguous. The CDR3 loop spans 11 amino acids. Between the trimmed V and J ends, which lost 3 bases and 8 bases, there was a span of 10 bases. The germline V gene has CDR1 DFQATT and CDR2 SNEGSKA (reference sequence). The CDR3 DNA follows: TGCAGTGCTAGTGAGGTCTACGGCTACACCTTC. Translation: CSASEVYGYTF.

V and J are TRBV7-6 and TRBJ2-3, with D possibly matching TRBD2 (5 bases). The CDR3 is 16 amino acids. Germline CDR1 and CDR2: SGHVS and FNYEAQ. V was trimmed by 5 bases and J by 6 bases, leaving 21 bases between them. In nucleotides, the CDR3 is TGTGCCAGCAGCCGGGAAAACACCCTCGGTCCGGATACGCAGTATTTT. Protein product: CASSRENTLGPDTQYF.

This clone appeared a single time. The rearrangement uses TRBV4-1 and TRBJ2-7; 7 nucleotides line up with TRBD1. Germline V gene data show CDR1 as MGHRA and CDR2 as YSYEKL. J gave up 0 bases and V 3 bases, and 8 bases lay outside the gene matches. CDR3 length: 16 amino acids. In DNA form, the CDR3 reads TGCGCCAGCAGCCAGCCGACCCGGGACAGCTCCTACGAGCAGTACTTC. Translated, it gives CASSQPTRDSSYEQYF.

The V gene is TRBV7-9, the J gene TRBJ2-7, with TRBD1 identical over 8 bases. V was pared by 3 bases and J by 3 bases, with 4 bases of the junction left unmatched. This CDR3 has 14 amino acids. The germline V gene encodes CDR1 SEHNR and CDR2 FQNEAQ (reference sequence). The CDR3 sequence: CASSLYRGNYEQYF. The CDR3 nucleotides read TGTGCCAGCAGCTTGTACAGGGGGAACTACGAGCAGTACTTC. The complete variable domain, with remaining parts taken from reference TRBV7-9 and TRBJ2-7, reads DTGVSQNPRHKITKRGQNVTFRCDPISEHNRLYWYRQTLGQGPEFLTYFQNEAQLEKSRLLSDRFSAERPKGSFSTLEIQRTEQGDSAMYLCASSLYRGNYEQYFGPGTRLTVT.

This clone came up once. This chain links TRBV6-5 with TRBJ2-7; no firm D call. The CDR3 is made up of 12 amino acids. Germline CDR1 and CDR2: MNHEY and SVGAGI. Trimming removed 6 bases from V and 4 bases from J, with 10 bases in between. For the CDR3, the DNA is TGTGCCAGCAGAAGGACGGGTTACGAGCAGTACTTC. Translation gives CASRRTGYEQYF.

With respect to this clone: This sample also contains other DNA sequences that code for the same CDR3. V usage is TRBV5-1 and J usage is TRBJ2-1; possibly TRBD2 for D (5 bases). Trimming stripped 0 bases from V and 0 bases from J, with 7 bases between. CDR3 length: 15 residues. CDR1 is SGHRS, CDR2 YFSETQ, per germline. The CDR3: CASSLVGSSYNEQFF. CDR3 coding DNA: TGCGCCAGCAGCTTGGTAGGGAGCTCCTACAATGAGCAGTTCTTC.

This clone was recorded once. Here the CDR3 reads CASSRPLAGGGEQFF. CDR3 nucleotides: TGTGCCAGCTCACGTCCACTAGCGGGAGGCGGTGAGCAGTTCTTC. The chain carries TRBV18 and TRBJ2-1; TRBD2 agrees at 12 bases. The V and J ends lost 4 bases and 9 bases, in that order; junction bases with no gene match: 7. Germline CDR1 KGHSH, CDR2 LQKENI. The CDR3 is 15 residues long.

The DNA for the CDR3 is TGTGCCAGCAGCCCACCCCCGCCGGGGACCCAGTACTTC. It yields the protein CASSPPPPGTQYF. The V and J genes are TRBV7-6 and TRBJ2-5; D ambiguous. The ends were cut back, 5 bases at V and 7 bases at J, with 14 bases in the middle. This CDR3 contains 13 residues. Per the germline V gene, CDR1 is SGHVS and CDR2 is FNYEAQ.

The chain joins TRBV20-1 to TRBJ2-7; unclear D gene. CDR3 length equals 11 residues. Deletions cut 3 bases from V and 7 bases from J, with 10 bases between. Germline CDR1 and CDR2: DFQATT and SNEGSKA (reference sequence). In nucleotides, the CDR3 is TGCAGTGCTAGGAACCTACGAGAGCAGTACTTC. The encoded protein is CSARNLREQYF.

A single count supports this clone. This chain joins TRBV29-1 and TRBJ2-4, with D possibly matching TRBD2 (6 bases). With 7 bases removed from V and 8 bases from J, the gap between germline ends came to 9 bases. CDR1 and CDR2 (germline): SQVTM, ANQGSEA. The CDR3 loop spans 10 amino acids. CDR3 region: CSAGGDIQYF. The CDR3 nucleotides are TGCAGCGCCGGGGGTGACATTCAGTACTTC.

This rearrangement joins TRBV6-5 to TRBJ1-1; 10 nucleotides match TRBD1. CDR3 length: 16 amino acids. Looked up from germline, CDR1 is MNHEY and CDR2 is SVGAGI. J gave up 4 bases and V 4 bases, and 9 bases lay outside the gene matches. As DNA, the CDR3 is TGTGCCAGCAGTTTACGACCGAGGACAGGGGGCACTGAAGCTTTCTTT. It yields the protein CASSLRPRTGGTEAFF.

This clone was seen only once. The rearrangement uses TRBV6-6 and TRBJ2-2; D gene uncertain. V lost 0 bases, J lost 7 bases, and 3 bases lay in between. There are 12 residues in the CDR3. In germline, CDR1 is MNHNY, CDR2 SVGAGI (reference sequence). The CDR3 protein is CASSYSFGELFF. The CDR3, as DNA: TGTGCCAGCAGTTACTCCTTCGGGGAGCTGTTTTTT.

This sequence joins TRBV14 and TRBJ2-1, with 7 bases matching TRBD2. V lost 1 base and J lost 4; bases outside the gene matches: 7. The germline V gene encodes CDR1 SGHDN and CDR2 FVKESK. There are 16 residues in the CDR3. The CDR3 spells CASSQAPGGYYNEQFF. The DNA of the CDR3 is TGTGCCAGCAGCCAAGCCCCGGGAGGTTATTACAATGAGCAGTTCTTC.

CDR3 DNA sequence: TGTGCCATCAGTGACTCTGGGGGGAGCAATGAGCAGTTCTTC. This translates into CAISDSGGSNEQFF. The chain joins TRBV10-3 to TRBJ2-1; possibly TRBD2 for D (6 bases). Germline V gene data show CDR1 as ENHRY and CDR2 as SYGVKD. With 3 bases removed from V and 6 bases from J, the gap between germline ends came to 12 bases. The CDR3 loop spans 14 amino acids.

CDR3 nucleotide sequence: TGCAGCGTTGAAAAGGCCCAAGGGGGCAACACTGAAGCTTTCTTT. The encoded protein is CSVEKAQGGNTEAFF. The gene calls are TRBV29-1 and TRBJ1-1; 7 bases are shared with TRBD1. The CDR3 has 15 residues. Losses at the gene ends were 2 bases for V and 2 bases for J; bases not matched to a gene: 8. In germline, CDR1 is SQVTM, CDR2 ANQGSEA.

V gene TRBV28 combines with J gene TRBJ2-1; 11 bases are a match to TRBD2. This CDR3 is built from 14 residues. Germline-derived CDR1 and CDR2 are MDHEN and SYDVKM. Unmatched junction bases numbered 7, after V lost 2 bases and J lost 13 bases. The CDR3 nucleotides read TGTGCCAGCAGTTTAGGGATAGCGGGAGGGCCCCAGTTCTTC. Its translation is CASSLGIAGGPQFF.

The chain uses TRBV4-1 and TRBJ2-1, with D perhaps TRBD2 (5 bases). This CDR3 contains 16 residues. V dropped 2 bases and J dropped 2 bases, with 13 bases sitting between them. CDR1 and CDR2 from the germline V gene are MGHRA and YSYEKL. In nucleotides, the CDR3 is TGCGCCAGCAGCCAACCGGCGGACTTGACCTACAATGAGCAGTTCTTC. Encoded protein: CASSQPADLTYNEQFF.

The chain links TRBV30 to TRBJ2-2; tentative D call: TRBD2 (6 bases). CDR1 GTSNPN and CDR2 SVGIG come from the germline V gene (reference sequence). V was shortened by 2 bases and J by 6 bases, with 13 bases between the two germline ends. The CDR3 is 14 amino acids. The CDR3, as DNA: TGTGCCTGGAGTTCTCGACGGGACTCCGGGGAGCTGTTTTTT. Translation gives CAWSSRRDSGELFF.

Notes on this clone: Different DNA sequences within this sample yield the same CDR3. CDR3 in DNA: TGTGCCAGCAGTGAGAAGGGGAACACTGAAGCTTTCTTT. Its protein product is CASSEKGNTEAFF. This chain links TRBV6-1 with TRBJ1-1; D is ambiguous. Per germline, CDR1 MNHNS and CDR2 SASEGT. The CDR3 runs to 13 residues. V was clipped by 3 bases and J by 1 base, with 6 bases between them.

Only one count was recorded for this clone. The J gene is TRBJ2-5, the V gene TRBV16, with TRBD2 matching over 15 bases. Germline CDR1 reads KGHSY; CDR2 reads FQNENV. Trimming removed 0 bases from V and 5 bases from J; junction bases left unmatched: 16. The CDR3 sequence is 21 residues long. The DNA for the CDR3 is TGTGCCAGCAGCCAATCGGACGTGACCGACGGGACTAGCGGGAGGAAGGAGACCCAGTACTTC. This codes for CASSQSDVTDGTSGRKETQYF.